This is a list of T cell receptor beta chains from one sample in a study of human T cells and chemical hapten exposure. From the RACE reads, TCRdb called clonotypes with MiXCR, one entry per CDR3 protein. The table has 200,000 to 300,000 distinct CDR3 sequences, about 9% seen once. Material: whole blood, obtained in connection with sensitization to the hapten diphenylcyclopropenone (DPC). The receptors shown here come from a woman aged 40 to 49 with alopecia areata. Some clones in this sample may be carry-over from other donors' samples. The CDR3 runs from the conserved cysteine through the conserved F or W. A D gene is named only where the DNA matches it firmly. Rows give clone size only sometimes, using once, few, many, or a class for an expanded clone.

d_gene	v_gene	j_gene	abundance	CDR3aa	CDR3nt
TRBD1	TRBV7-8	TRBJ2-7	-	CASSLEMGQGAREQYF	TGTGCCAGCAGCTTAGAAATGGGACAGGGGGCGCGGGAGCAGTACTTC
-	TRBV5-5	TRBJ1-1	-	CASSLASGVSTEAFF	TGTGCCAGCAGCTTGGCGTCGGGGGTCAGCACTGAAGCTTTCTTT
TRBD2	TRBV3-1	TRBJ2-1	-	CASSQWSGLAIHEQFF	TGTGCCAGCAGCCAATGGTCCGGACTAGCTATTCATGAGCAGTTCTTC
TRBD2	TRBV24-1	TRBJ2-1	-	CATSDPGLRRNEQFF	TGTGCCACCAGTGACCCGGGACTACGGAGAAATGAGCAGTTCTTC
-	TRBV6-2/TRBV6-3	TRBJ2-1	-	CASSYRQGIYNEQFF	TGTGCCAGCAGTTACCGCCAGGGGATATACAATGAGCAGTTCTTC
TRBD1	TRBV5-1	TRBJ2-7	many	CASSSGTGYEQYF	TGCGCCAGCAGCTCCGGGACAGGGTACGAGCAGTACTTC
-	TRBV2	TRBJ2-3	many	CASLLSDTQYF	TGTGCCAGCCTTCTGTCAGATACGCAGTATTTT
-	TRBV6-2/TRBV6-3	TRBJ1-5	-	CASRLYLGGNQPQHF	TGTGCCAGCAGACTTTATCTCGGGGGCAATCAGCCCCAGCATTTT
TRBD2	TRBV20-1	TRBJ2-2	-	CSATQGGSGNTGELFF	TGCAGTGCTACCCAAGGCGGTAGCGGGAATACCGGGGAGCTGTTTTTT
TRBD1	TRBV7-9	TRBJ2-7	-	CASSASTGSPYEQYF	TGTGCCAGCAGCGCCTCGACAGGGAGCCCCTACGAGCAGTACTTC
-	TRBV11-3	TRBJ1-4	-	CASSSRRRRNEKLFF	TGTGCCAGCAGCTCCCGGCGGCGGAGGAATGAAAAACTGTTTTTT
-	TRBV6-5	TRBJ2-5	-	CASSYPTAQETQYF	TGTGCCAGCAGTTACCCAACGGCCCAAGAGACCCAGTACTTC
-	TRBV6-2/TRBV6-3	TRBJ1-5	-	CASSYRETNQPQHF	TGTGCCAGCAGTTACCGAGAAACCAATCAGCCCCAGCATTTT
-	TRBV10-3	TRBJ2-3	few	CAISPRAGSTDTQYF	TGTGCCATCAGCCCCAGGGCCGGTAGCACAGATACGCAGTATTTT